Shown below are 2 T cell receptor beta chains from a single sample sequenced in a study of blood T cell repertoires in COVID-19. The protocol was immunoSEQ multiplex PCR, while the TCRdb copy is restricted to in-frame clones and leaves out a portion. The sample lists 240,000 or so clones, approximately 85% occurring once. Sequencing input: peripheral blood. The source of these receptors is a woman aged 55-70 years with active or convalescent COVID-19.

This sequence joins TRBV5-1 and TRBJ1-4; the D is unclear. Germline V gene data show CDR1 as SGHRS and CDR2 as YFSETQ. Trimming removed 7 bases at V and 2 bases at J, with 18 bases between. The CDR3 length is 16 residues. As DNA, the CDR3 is TGCGCCAGCCCAGGAGGTAGTGGTGGCACTAATGAAAAACTGTTTTTT. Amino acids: CASPGGSGGTNEKLFF.

The CDR3 region is CAALPAGAGGELFF. CDR3 in DNA: TGTGCCGCCCTCCCGGCAGGGGCTGGCGGGGAGCTGTTTTTT. The chain is built from TRBV6-6 and TRBJ2-2; possible D gene TRBD1, 6 bases. Germline CDR1 and CDR2: MNHNY and SVGAGI (reference sequence). The V and J ends lost 11 bases and 7 bases respectively, with 20 bases between them. The CDR3 length is 14 residues.